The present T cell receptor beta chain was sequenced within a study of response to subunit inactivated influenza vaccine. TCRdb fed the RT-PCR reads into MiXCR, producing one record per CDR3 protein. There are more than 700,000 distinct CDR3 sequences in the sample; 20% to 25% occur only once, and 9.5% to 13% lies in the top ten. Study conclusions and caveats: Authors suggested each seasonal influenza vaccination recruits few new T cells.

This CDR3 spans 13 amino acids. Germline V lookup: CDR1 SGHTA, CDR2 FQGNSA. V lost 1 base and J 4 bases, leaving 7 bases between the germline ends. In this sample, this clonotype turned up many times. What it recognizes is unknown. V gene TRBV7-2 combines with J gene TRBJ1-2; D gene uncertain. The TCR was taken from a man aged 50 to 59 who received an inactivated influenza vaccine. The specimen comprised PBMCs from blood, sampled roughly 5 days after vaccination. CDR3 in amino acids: CASSLGISYGYTF. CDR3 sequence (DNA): TGTGCCAGCAGCTTAGGCATCTCCTATGGCTACACCTTC.